These 23 T cell receptor beta chains were all obtained from the same sample, sequenced in a study of CD8 T cells in Susac syndrome. Reverse transcription of roughly 0.5 to 1 ug RNA was performed with random hexamers. Each CDR3 protein gets one entry after TCRdb re-called the immunoSEQ multiplex PCR reads with MiXCR. This sample has some 120,000 distinct CDR3 sequences, with approximately 94% found just once. Material for sequencing was CD4+ T cells from PBMCs. These receptors came from a human donor with multiple sclerosis.

DNA of the CDR3: TGTGCCAGCAGCCATTCCCAGTTGGGCAACACCGGGGAGCTGTTTTTT. Amino acid sequence: CASSHSQLGNTGELFF. The chain carries TRBV3-1 and TRBJ2-2; no clear D gene. The CDR3 is 16 residues long. The V end was cut by 3 bases, the J end by 2 bases, with 13 bases between. Germline values: CDR1 LGHDT, CDR2 YNNKEL (reference sequence).

Here the CDR3 reads CSATKSTDSGNTIYF. The CDR3 DNA sequence: TGCAGTGCGACGAAATCGACGGATTCTGGAAACACCATATATTTT. V usage is TRBV20-1 and J usage is TRBJ1-3; D gene unclear. Trimming took off 6 bases at V and 1 base at J, with 16 bases between the two ends. Germline V gene sequence: CDR1 DFQATT, CDR2 SNEGSKA (reference sequence). This CDR3 spans 15 amino acids.

DNA for the CDR3: TGTGCCACCAGCAGAGATAGGGGGACGTCCGAAGCTTTCTTT. Protein product: CATSRDRGTSEAFF. The rearrangement joins TRBV15 to TRBJ1-1, with D tentatively TRBD1 (6 bases). The germline V and J ends were trimmed by 0 bases and 8 bases, with 13 bases remaining between them. Germline CDR1 LNHNV, CDR2 YYDKDF (reference sequence). The CDR3 is 14 amino acids. The variable domain in full, with the rest retrieved from reference TRBV15 and TRBJ1-1, is DAMVIQNPRYQVTQFGKPVTLSCSQTLNHNVMYWYQQKSSQAPKLLFHYYDKDFNNEADTPDNFQSRRPNTSFCFLDIRSPGLGDTAMYLCATSRDRGTSEAFFGQGTRLTVV.

The J gene is TRBJ2-7, the V gene TRBV3-1; perhaps TRBD2 as D (6 bases). Germline-derived CDR1 and CDR2 are LGHDT and YNNKEL (reference sequence). This CDR3 is 11 amino acids long. V shed 4 bases and J shed 5 bases, with 6 bases lying between them. CDR3 DNA: TGTGCCAGCAGCCGGGAGGACGAGCAGTACTTC. Residues: CASSREDEQYF.

This chain connects TRBV29-1 to TRBJ2-7; TRBD2 aligns across 11 bases. The CDR3 consists of 16 residues. Per the germline V gene, CDR1 is SQVTM and CDR2 is ANQGSEA. Trimming took 3 bases from V and 4 from J; bases not matched to a gene: 11. CDR3 sequence reads: CSVEVAGGPGLYEQYF. The CDR3 nucleotides are TGCAGCGTTGAGGTAGCGGGAGGGCCGGGGTTGTACGAGCAGTACTTC.

V and J are TRBV18 and TRBJ2-3, with no clear D. From germline, CDR1 is KGHSH and CDR2 LQKENI. The CDR3 contains 14 residues. The V end was cut by 0 bases, the J end by 1 base, with 5 bases between. The CDR3 sequence: CASSPPARTDTQYF. CDR3 bases: TGTGCCAGCTCACCACCAGCGCGCACAGATACGCAGTATTTT.

This clonotype was seen a few times. This chain uses TRBV6-2 or TRBV6-3 with TRBJ1-2; D unresolved. The germline V and J ends were trimmed by 5 bases and 3 bases, with 4 bases remaining between them. Per germline, CDR1 MNHEY and CDR2 SVGEGT. The length of the CDR3 is 11 residues. CDR3: CASSRDYGYTF. CDR3 bases: TGTGCCAGCAGTCGGGACTATGGCTACACCTTC.

In DNA form, the CDR3 reads TGTGCCACCGGTGGACAGGGCGGAGGAAGCAATCAGCCCCAGCATTTT. Amino acid sequence: CATGGQGGGSNQPQHF. The V gene is TRBV19, the J gene TRBJ1-5; 8 bases align to TRBD1. Per the germline V gene, CDR1 is LNHDA and CDR2 is SQIVND (reference sequence). V lost 10 bases and J lost 1; bases outside the gene matches: 12. The CDR3 sequence is 16 residues long.

The V and J genes are TRBV5-6 and TRBJ2-5, with D uncertain. The CDR3 totals 13 residues. From germline, CDR1 is SGHDT and CDR2 YYEEEE. The germline V and J ends were trimmed by 0 bases and 7 bases, with 10 bases remaining between them. The CDR3 protein is CASSLAGSGTQYF. The CDR3 nucleotides are TGTGCCAGCAGCTTGGCCGGGTCGGGGACCCAGTACTTC.

V and J are TRBV19 and TRBJ2-1, with D perhaps being TRBD1 or TRBD2 (6 bases each). Germline V CDR1 and CDR2: LNHDA, SQIVND (reference sequence). The CDR3 runs 13 residues. Trimming removed 6 bases at V and 9 bases at J, with 15 bases between. The CDR3: CASSVGGGLEQFF. The CDR3 region has the DNA TGTGCCAGTAGCGTAGGAGGGGGACTTGAGCAGTTCTTC.

The chain recombines TRBV12-3 or TRBV12-4 with TRBJ2-1, with D perhaps matching TRBD2 (5 bases). The V end lost 6 bases, the J end lost 12 bases, and 15 bases lay between the germline ends. The CDR3 covers 12 residues. CDR3 in amino acids: CASSPRAVGQFF. The DNA for the CDR3 is TGTGCCAGCAGCCCCAGAGCGGTTGGGCAGTTCTTC.

J is TRBJ2-1 and V is TRBV7-9; the D call may be TRBD1 or TRBD2 (6 bases each). The V and J ends lost 1 base and 6 bases respectively, with 13 bases between them. Germline CDR1 reads SEHNR; CDR2 reads FQNEAQ (reference sequence). CDR3 size: 15 residues. DNA of the CDR3: TGTGCCAGCAGCTTAGTGGGGGGCGTGGGCAATGAGCAGTTCTTC. Its translation: CASSLVGGVGNEQFF.

CDR3 protein: CASSIGEDRGAFF. CDR3 bases: TGTGCCAGTAGTATAGGGGAAGATAGGGGAGCTTTCTTT. The V call is TRBV19, the J call TRBJ1-1, with D possibly being TRBD1 (5 bases). This CDR3 comprises 13 residues. The V end lost 1 base, the J end lost 10 bases, and 13 bases lay between the germline ends. The germline V gene has CDR1 LNHDA and CDR2 SQIVND (reference sequence). The full variable domain, with the rest looked up from reference TRBV19 and TRBJ1-1, is DGGITQSPKYLFRKEGQNVTLSCEQNLNHDAMYWYRQDPGQGLRLIYYSQIVNDFQKGDIAEGYSVSREKKESFPLTVTSAQKNPTAFYLCASSIGEDRGAFFGQGTRLTVV.

The chain uses TRBV7-2 and TRBJ1-6; D is uncertain. The V gene's germline CDR1 is SGHTA and CDR2 FQGNSA. V dropped 1 base and J dropped 10 bases, with 11 bases sitting between them. There are 14 residues in the CDR3. The CDR3, as DNA: TGTGCCAGCAGCTTAGTTCGTGCGGAATCACCCCTCCACTTT. It codes for CASSLVRAESPLHF.

This clonotype occurred a few times. DNA of the CDR3: TGCGCCAGCAGCTCCGGGACAGGGGATTCACCCCTCCACTTT. As protein: CASSSGTGDSPLHF. The genes are TRBV5-1 and TRBJ1-6, with TRBD1 matching over 10 bases. The CDR3 runs 14 residues. Germline V CDR1 and CDR2: SGHRS, YFSETQ. The V segment lost 3 bases and the J segment 8 bases; nucleotides outside the gene matches: 2.

The V gene is TRBV29-1, the J gene TRBJ1-2, with D possibly TRBD1 on 6 matching bases. Germline CDR1 reads SQVTM; CDR2 reads ANQGSEA. This CDR3 comprises 12 residues. Trimming left V 5 bases short and J 5 bases short, with 12 bases between. The CDR3 loop reads CSVSRGRYGYTF. DNA of the CDR3: TGCAGCGTTTCCAGGGGAAGGTATGGCTACACCTTC.

The gene calls are TRBV18 and TRBJ1-2; D call uncertain. There are 15 residues in the CDR3. CDR1 is KGHSH and CDR2 is LQKENI in the germline V gene. V gave up 3 bases and J gave up 0 bases, with 11 bases separating them. The chain's CDR3 is CASSPLEEANYGYTF. In DNA, the CDR3 is TGTGCCAGCTCACCGTTGGAGGAAGCTAACTATGGCTACACCTTC.

The rearrangement joins TRBV7-2 to TRBJ1-6; D is ambiguous. V lost 1 base and J lost 9, with 13 bases in between. The CDR3 is 15 amino acids. The germline V gene has CDR1 SGHTA and CDR2 FQGNSA. Written as DNA, the CDR3 is TGTGCCAGCAGCTTAGGCCTGACGGGAGGTTCACCCCTCCACTTT. Translating it yields CASSLGLTGGSPLHF.

This chain uses TRBV12-3 or TRBV12-4 with TRBJ2-7, with TRBD1 matching over 9 bases. The CDR3 is made up of 13 amino acids. Trimming cost V 8 bases and J 2 bases; bases outside gene matches: 4. CDR3: CASGRDRAYEQYF. In DNA form, the CDR3 reads TGTGCCAGCGGAAGGGACAGGGCCTACGAGCAGTACTTC.

The chain uses TRBV29-1 and TRBJ1-1; TRBD1 matches 11 bases. The ends lost 5 bases at V and 5 bases at J; junction bases unmatched: 7. CDR1 and CDR2 (germline): SQVTM, ANQGSEA. The CDR3 has 14 residues. The CDR3: CSVRGTGGMTEAFF. CDR3 nucleotide sequence: TGCAGCGTTCGGGGGACAGGGGGTATGACTGAAGCTTTCTTT. The entire variable domain, with the rest obtained from reference TRBV29-1 and TRBJ1-1, is as follows: SAVISQKPSRDICQRGTSLTIQCQVDSQVTMMFWYRQQPGQSLTLIATANQGSEATYESGFVIDKFPISRPNLTFSTLTVSNMSPEDSSIYLCSVRGTGGMTEAFFGQGTRLTVV.

The chain is built from TRBV7-2 and TRBJ1-1; D not resolved. Germline lookup yields CDR1 SGHTA and CDR2 FQGNSA. The CDR3 is 13 amino acids. Trimming stripped 4 bases from V and 1 base from J, with 7 bases between. CDR3 region: CASSSSRNTEAFF. CDR3 coding DNA: TGTGCCAGCAGCTCTAGTAGGAACACTGAAGCTTTCTTT.

The CDR3 here is CSVERTGTEAFF. CDR3 DNA sequence: TGCAGCGTTGAGCGGACAGGGACTGAAGCTTTCTTT. This chain joins TRBV29-1 and TRBJ1-1; TRBD1 matches at 8 bases. The CDR3 loop spans 12 amino acids. Trimming cost V 3 bases and J 5 bases; bases outside gene matches: 2. The V gene's germline CDR1 is SQVTM and CDR2 ANQGSEA.

The chain links TRBV6-1 to TRBJ2-7; perhaps TRBD2 as D (6 bases). The CDR3 is made up of 16 amino acids. Germline loops: CDR1 MNHNS, CDR2 SASEGT. V dropped 7 bases and J dropped 2 bases, with 21 bases sitting between them. CDR3 sequence reads: CASTPRRGALAYEQYF. CDR3 nucleotide sequence: TGTGCCAGCACCCCCAGGCGGGGAGCCCTAGCCTACGAGCAGTACTTC.